Listed below are T cell receptor beta chains from one sample, sequenced in a study of T cell responses to AZD1222 COVID-19 vaccine. Some clones are missing from TCRdb's copy, which holds only in-frame ones; the method was immunoSEQ multiplex PCR. The sample yields 150,000 or so clones, about 88% seen once. Sequencing was performed on peripheral blood, taken on day 0 of AZD1222 vaccination. The receptors originated from an adult in good health. Both conserved end residues are part of each CDR3. Fields, in order: D gene, clone size, V gene, J gene, CDR3 DNA, CDR3 protein. A D gene is named only where the DNA matches it firmly. Expanded clones get a size class; other rows say once, few or many, or leave the size out.

>.|.|TRBV5-6|TRBJ1-5
TGTGCCAGCAGCTCCAGTGACTCGGGACATCAGCCCCAGCATTTT
CASSSSDSGHQPQHF
>TRBD1|.|TRBV5-4|TRBJ1-1
TGTGCCAGCAGGTCGGGGACAGGGAACACTGAAGCTTTCTTT
CASRSGTGNTEAFF
>TRBD1|.|TRBV24-1|TRBJ1-2
TGTGCCACCAGTGCAGGGGGCGCCTATGGCTACACCTTC
CATSAGGAYGYTF
>TRBD1|.|TRBV7-2|TRBJ1-1
TGTGCCAGCAGCCCGCAGGGACAGATGAACACTGAAGCTTTCTTT
CASSPQGQMNTEAFF
>.|.|TRBV25-1|TRBJ2-1
TGTGCCAGCAGTGGGAACGTCGGGACGTCTGAGCAGTTCTTC
CASSGNVGTSEQFF
>TRBD2|.|TRBV27|TRBJ2-5
TGTGCCAGCATTCGACTAGCGGGAGGTGTTGAGACCCAGTACTTC
CASIRLAGGVETQYF
>TRBD1|.|TRBV28|TRBJ1-5
TGTGCCAGCAGTATAATAGGACAGGGGATTAGTCAGCCCCAGCATTTT
CASSIIGQGISQPQHF
>.|once|TRBV7-2|TRBJ1-1
TGTGCCAGCAGCTCGACATTCGAAGCTTTCTTT
CASSSTFEAFF
>.|.|TRBV29-1|TRBJ1-3
TGCAGCGTTGAATCGGTAAACACCATATATTTT
CSVESVNTIYF
>.|.|TRBV7-2|TRBJ2-2
TGTGCCAGCAGCCCAGCCCTGGGGGGCACCGGGGAGCTGTTTTTT
CASSPALGGTGELFF
>.|.|TRBV3-1/TRBV3-2|TRBJ1-3
TGTGCCAGCAGCCAGAAGACAGTTGGAAACACCATATATTTT
CASSQKTVGNTIYF
>TRBD1|.|TRBV2|TRBJ2-5
TGTGCCAGCAGGGAAGCAGAAAGGACAGGGGGCCGGGAGACCCAGTACTTC
CASREAERTGGRETQYF